Shown below are 31 T cell receptor beta chains from a single sample sequenced in a study of patients and donors after allogeneic stem cell transplantation. Via MiXCR, TCRdb re-called the RT-PCR reads, giving one row per CDR3 protein. This table has about a million distinct CDR3 sequences, more than 15% appearing once. What was sequenced was blood, either unsorted or a sorted T cell fraction (not recorded which). These receptor sequences come from a human donor who was either an allogeneic HSCT recipient or a stem cell or donor lymphocyte infusion donor (not recorded which). It is not recorded whose cells these are; they may come from a transplant donor.

The V call is TRBV20-1, the J call TRBJ2-2; 7 bases match TRBD1. The germline V gene encodes CDR1 DFQATT and CDR2 SNEGSKA (reference sequence). This CDR3 region has 14 residues. The J segment lost 9 bases and the V segment lost 0 bases, leaving 7 bases of the junction unmatched. The CDR3 protein is CSARDTSQGWELFF. The CDR3 DNA follows: TGCAGTGCTAGAGATACATCACAGGGGTGGGAGCTGTTTTTT.

The J gene is TRBJ1-5, the V gene TRBV2; TRBD1 aligns across 7 bases. The CDR3 totals 14 residues. V was clipped by 3 bases and J by 7 bases; unmatched bases: 6. Germline CDR1 and CDR2: SNHLY and FYNNEI. The CDR3 DNA reads TGTGCCAGCAGTGACCTACAGGGGAGACAGCCCCAGCATTTT. Amino acid sequence: CASSDLQGRQPQHF.

V is TRBV30 and J is TRBJ2-5; no reliable D call. Per germline, CDR1 GTSNPN and CDR2 SVGIG (reference sequence). V gave up 2 bases and J gave up 2 bases, with 15 bases separating them. The CDR3 runs 15 residues. CDR3 in amino acids: CAWSLPRWGQETQYF. DNA of the CDR3: TGTGCCTGGAGTTTGCCGCGGTGGGGACAAGAGACCCAGTACTTC.

This clonotype came up many times. The CDR3 is CASSFGLTGNTIYF. The DNA of the CDR3 is TGTGCCAGCAGTTTCGGGCTGACAGGAAACACCATATATTTT. The chain has TRBV12-3 or TRBV12-4 and TRBJ1-3; no definite D call. This CDR3 has 14 amino acids. The germline V and J ends were trimmed by 3 bases and 4 bases, with 10 bases remaining between them.

The chain combines TRBV9 with TRBJ2-3, with D maybe TRBD2 (6 bases). The V gene's germline CDR1 is SGDLS and CDR2 YYNGEE. The CDR3 is 15 residues long. Deletions cut 3 bases from V and 2 bases from J, with 13 bases between. The DNA for the CDR3 is TGTGCCAGCAGCGCCTTCGGGAGCTTCACAGATACGCAGTATTTT. Its protein is CASSAFGSFTDTQYF.

This clonotype was found a few times. The chain joins TRBV6-2 or TRBV6-3 to TRBJ2-3; 7 bases are shared with TRBD2. After removal of 0 bases from V and 2 bases from J, the junction contained 23 bases not matched to a gene. Germline values: CDR1 MNHEY, CDR2 SVGEGT. CDR3 length: 22 residues. The CDR3 here is CASSYSGGLADSKQPFTDTQYF. Written as DNA, the CDR3 is TGTGCCAGCAGTTACTCGGGGGGGTTGGCGGACTCCAAGCAACCCTTCACAGATACGCAGTATTTT.

This clonotype was seen many times. This chain uses TRBV12-3 or TRBV12-4 with TRBJ2-1, with a possible D match to TRBD1 (6 bases). This CDR3 is built from 16 residues. Trimming shortened V by 3 bases and J by 7 bases, and 19 bases separated the two germline ends. This CDR3 reads CASSLSLLGADNEQFF. CDR3 coding DNA: TGTGCCAGCAGTTTGTCCCTTCTGGGGGCGGATAATGAGCAGTTCTTC.

V is TRBV28 and J is TRBJ2-3; D remains unclear. V was trimmed by 5 bases and J by 5 bases, leaving 17 bases between them. The length of the CDR3 is 15 residues. Germline CDR1 is MDHEN and CDR2 is SYDVKM. DNA for the CDR3: TGTGCCAGCAGTCCCCGATGGCGGCCTGAAGATACGCAGTATTTT. It specifies CASSPRWRPEDTQYF.

This rearrangement joins TRBV3-1 to TRBJ2-7, with D possibly being TRBD1 or TRBD2 (5 bases each). Germline CDR1 and CDR2: LGHDT and YNNKEL (reference sequence). This CDR3 has 13 residues. Deletions cut 1 base from V and 8 bases from J, with 12 bases between. The CDR3 nucleotides read TGTGCCAGCAGCCAAGGGTGGGGGACGAAGCAGTACTTC. Its translation is CASSQGWGTKQYF.

The CDR3 here is CASSFSGAREKLFF. CDR3 in DNA: TGCGCCAGCAGCTTTTCAGGGGCGCGTGAAAAACTGTTTTTT. J is TRBJ1-4 and V is TRBV5-1; tentatively, D is TRBD1 (6 bases). V lost 2 bases, J lost 7 bases, and 12 bases lay in between. Germline V gives CDR1 SGHRS, CDR2 YFSETQ. The CDR3 runs to 14 residues.

The CDR3 DNA follows: TGTGCCAGCAGTTATGGCGCGGAGACCCAGTACTTC. Its translation: CASSYGAETQYF. The chain uses TRBV25-1 and TRBJ2-5; no definite D call. This CDR3 is 12 amino acids long. Trimming pared 5 bases from V and 5 bases from J, leaving 9 bases between. Germline CDR1 and CDR2: MGHDK and SYGVNS.

This clonotype was observed a few times. The chain couples TRBV5-1 to TRBJ2-1, with TRBD2 matching 10 bases. Germline V lookup: CDR1 SGHRS, CDR2 YFSETQ. CDR3 length: 13 amino acids. Trimming cost V 4 bases and J 12 bases; bases outside gene matches: 7. In nucleotides, the CDR3 is TGCGCCAGCAGCCCGGAGGCTAGCGGGGGGCAGTTCTTC. Amino acids: CASSPEASGGQFF.

This clonotype was detected only a few times. The V and J genes are TRBV25-1 and TRBJ1-1; D unclear. Germline V lookup: CDR1 MGHDK, CDR2 SYGVNS. V was pared by 3 bases and J by 4 bases, with 6 bases between. The CDR3 runs to 12 residues. The CDR3 bases are TGTGCCAGCAGTGAGGGGATCACTGAAGCTTTCTTT. Its translation is CASSEGITEAFF.

The chain employs TRBV29-1 and TRBJ2-3, with 9 bases lining up with TRBD2. V lost 7 bases, J lost 0 bases, and 8 bases stayed unmatched. CDR1 and CDR2 (germline): SQVTM, ANQGSEA. The CDR3 loop spans 15 amino acids. The CDR3 coding sequence is TGCAGCGCCATACTAGCGGGCGATAGCACAGATACGCAGTATTTT. Translating it yields CSAILAGDSTDTQYF.

The rearrangement links TRBV20-1 to TRBJ2-5, with D hard to call. Germline V CDR1 and CDR2: DFQATT, SNEGSKA (reference sequence). CDR3 length: 14 residues. V lost 4 bases and J 4 bases, leaving 16 bases between the germline ends. Here the CDR3 reads CSANQVWSGETQYF. The CDR3 region has the DNA TGCAGTGCTAATCAGGTTTGGAGTGGAGAGACCCAGTACTTC.

The V and J genes are TRBV29-1 and TRBJ1-1; 8 positions match TRBD1. The CDR3 loop spans 13 amino acids. J gave up 1 base and V 6 bases, and 4 bases lay outside the gene matches. Germline CDR1 SQVTM, CDR2 ANQGSEA. DNA for the CDR3: TGCAGCGTCGGCAGGGGGCAGAACACTGAAGCTTTCTTT. Translation gives CSVGRGQNTEAFF.

This clonotype was counted only a few times. CDR3 residues: CASSLNLGQPQHF. DNA of the CDR3: TGTGCCAGCAGCCTAAATCTGGGTCAGCCCCAGCATTTT. This chain links TRBV27 with TRBJ1-5; D not resolved. Trimming left V 6 bases short and J 6 bases short, with 12 bases between. The CDR3 contains 13 residues. Germline CDR1 and CDR2: MNHEY and SMNVEV (reference sequence).

This clonotype was recorded many times. The gene calls are TRBV12-3 or TRBV12-4 and TRBJ1-5; D ambiguous. Trimming took 3 bases from V and 9 from J, leaving 24 bases between them. The CDR3 spans 17 residues. CDR3 in DNA: TGTGCCAGCAGTTTCCGGCAGGCCCCTCTTCTCGGGAGGCCCCAGCATTTT. This gives the protein CASSFRQAPLLGRPQHF.

This clonotype turned up a few times. The rearrangement joins TRBV12-3 or TRBV12-4 to TRBJ2-2; weak D call: TRBD2 (7 bases). The CDR3 has 15 amino acids. The V and J ends lost 5 bases and 9 bases respectively, with 19 bases between them. The CDR3 DNA follows: TGTGCCAGCAGTCACACAGGGAGCGGGGCCCGGGAGCTGTTTTTT. Its protein product is CASSHTGSGARELFF.

This clonotype was picked up a small number of times. V usage is TRBV5-6 and J usage is TRBJ1-6, with unresolved D. The CDR3 is made up of 15 amino acids. The germline V gene encodes CDR1 SGHDT and CDR2 YYEEEE. The V gene lost 4 bases and the J gene lost 8 bases, with 16 bases spanning the gap. DNA for the CDR3: TGTGCCAGCAGCCTAGGTGGCGCGGAAGATTCACCCCTCCACTTT. Translated, it gives CASSLGGAEDSPLHF.

This chain joins TRBV24-1 and TRBJ1-2; D is unclear. The V gene lost 5 bases and the J gene lost 4 bases, with 4 bases spanning the gap. Germline CDR1 and CDR2: KGHDR and SFDVKD. The CDR3 covers 11 residues. Here the CDR3 reads CATSGGYGYTF. CDR3 nucleotides: TGTGCCACCAGTGGCGGCTATGGCTACACCTTC.

The chain carries TRBV10-3 and TRBJ2-1; a weak D match, TRBD2 (5 bases). The ends were cut back, 3 bases at V and 6 bases at J, with 15 bases in the middle. The V gene's germline CDR1 is ENHRY and CDR2 SYGVKD. The CDR3 extends over 15 amino acids. The CDR3 DNA reads TGTGCCATCAGTGACCCGGCGGCTAGCAGCAATGAGCAGTTCTTC. It specifies CAISDPAASSNEQFF.

The chain links TRBV4-1 to TRBJ2-7, with D unclear. Per germline, CDR1 MGHRA and CDR2 YSYEKL. The CDR3 has 14 amino acids. Trimming took 1 base from V and 4 from J, leaving 11 bases between them. This CDR3 is CASSQVSLGYEQYF. CDR3 DNA sequence: TGCGCCAGCAGCCAAGTTAGCCTTGGGTACGAGCAGTACTTC.

This clonotype showed up just a few times. This rearrangement joins TRBV20-1 to TRBJ2-7; TRBD1 is a possible D gene (5 bases). This CDR3 region has 13 residues. The germline gives CDR1 DFQATT, CDR2 SNEGSKA (reference sequence). With 2 bases removed from V and 4 bases from J, the gap between germline ends came to 12 bases. CDR3 sequence (DNA): TGCAGTGCTAGACTCGGGTCAGGGTACGAGCAGTACTTC. This codes for CSARLGSGYEQYF.

This clonotype was picked up many times. The V and J genes are TRBV20-1 and TRBJ2-7; possibly TRBD2 for D (7 bases). V lost 0 bases to trimming and J lost 3 bases, with 15 bases between them. The germline V gene encodes CDR1 DFQATT and CDR2 SNEGSKA (reference sequence). The CDR3 contains 15 residues. DNA of the CDR3: TGCAGTGCTAGAGATGGGGAGGGACACTTCTACGAGCAGTACTTC. Its protein is CSARDGEGHFYEQYF.

This chain connects TRBV10-3 to TRBJ2-5, with 12 bases lining up with TRBD1. V was clipped by 4 bases and J by 11 bases; unmatched bases: 11. Germline V gene data show CDR1 as ENHRY and CDR2 as SYGVKD. CDR3 length equals 15 residues. CDR3 in DNA: TGTGCCATCAGTGGGGACAGGGGGCGTCGAGTTGCGCAGTACTTC. Translated, it gives CAISGDRGRRVAQYF.

The table lists this clonotype with a few counts. The chain employs TRBV4-1 and TRBJ2-1, with 7 nucleotides matching TRBD2. V was pared by 3 bases and J by 5 bases, with 4 bases of the junction left unmatched. CDR1 and CDR2 (germline): MGHRA, YSYEKL. The CDR3 totals 14 residues. This chain's CDR3 is CASSQLAVNNEQFF. CDR3 DNA: TGCGCCAGCAGCCAGCTAGCGGTTAACAATGAGCAGTTCTTC.

The table lists this clonotype with a few counts. This chain joins TRBV20-1 and TRBJ2-1, with a weak D call TRBD2 (6 bases). Trimming took 0 bases from V and 8 from J, leaving 23 bases between them. From germline, CDR1 is DFQATT and CDR2 SNEGSKA (reference sequence). The CDR3 consists of 17 residues. This CDR3 is CSARDVLLGGLGDEQFF. The CDR3, as DNA: TGCAGTGCTAGAGATGTCTTACTCGGGGGTCTTGGGGATGAGCAGTTCTTC.

Many counts were recorded for this clonotype. This chain joins TRBV5-1 and TRBJ2-2; D possibly corresponds to TRBD2 (5 bases). The CDR3 runs to 18 residues. Germline values: CDR1 SGHRS, CDR2 YFSETQ. V gave up 0 bases and J gave up 2 bases, with 17 bases separating them. The CDR3: CASSLAVRAGVNTGELFF. In DNA, the CDR3 is TGCGCCAGCAGCTTGGCCGTACGCGCGGGCGTTAACACCGGGGAGCTGTTTTTT.

The chain carries TRBV10-3 and TRBJ2-7, with TRBD2 matching 10 bases. The CDR3 is 12 residues long. J gave up 5 bases and V 11 bases, and 6 bases lay outside the gene matches. CDR1 is ENHRY and CDR2 is SYGVKD in the germline V gene. CDR3 bases: TGTGCCTCTCAGCGGGGGGGGGACGAGCAGTACTTC. Amino acid sequence: CASQRGGDEQYF.

The chain has TRBV10-3 and TRBJ2-7; 7 bases are shared with TRBD1. V dropped 4 bases and J dropped 3; count of bases not matched to a gene: 3. The germline CDR1 and CDR2 sequences are ENHRY and SYGVKD. CDR3 size: 13 residues. The CDR3 region has the DNA TGTGCCATCAGTGTGACAGGGAACTACGAGCAGTACTTC. The encoded protein is CAISVTGNYEQYF.